In this sample, the clone carrying this TCR beta chain turned up many times. The CDR3 is made up of 15 amino acids. Germline CDR1 and CDR2: SGHRS and YFSETQ. Trimming took 3 bases from V and 2 from J; bases not matched to a gene: 5. These data originate in a study of T-cell reconstitution after alpha-beta-depleted transplantation in children. Unique molecular identifiers were incorporated during preparation of the TCRbeta library. TCRdb reprocessed the PCR reads with MiXCR, giving one entry per CDR3 protein. The sample carries 150,000 to 200,000 distinct CDR3 sequences, roughly 7.5% recorded once. The sequence was collected from a human donor who donated a stem cell graft to a child with Wiskott-Aldrich syndrome. Sample: PBMCs from the stem cell graft donor, taken from the stem cell graft. The chain links TRBV5-1 to TRBJ2-1; 7 bases agree with TRBD1. The CDR3 DNA follows: TGCGCCAGCAGCTGGGCAGGGGGAACCTACAATGAGCAGTTCTTC. Protein: CASSWAGGTYNEQFF.